This record concerns one T cell receptor (beta chain) sequence. Its antigen is unknown. The data stem from a study of vaccination and CD4 T cells after COVID-19. In the study overall: Overlapping spike pools from SARS-CoV-2 and HCoV-NL63, HCoV-OC43 and HCoV-229E served as culture stimuli. Each control was exposed to a CEFX pool, an HIV-1 Nef pool, or no peptide at all.

Treatment of the sample: roughly 11-day PBMC culture with coronavirus spike peptide pools or control peptides (ViraFEST assay). Peptide pool stimulation in ViraFEST expanded antigen-specific T cells, whose TCRs were then sequenced. The V and J ends lost 1 base and 4 bases, in that order; junction bases with no gene match: 7. Germline V lookup: CDR1 DFQATT, CDR2 SNEGSKA (reference sequence). The CDR3 has 16 amino acids. Notes on the study in general: Reactive clonotype counts went from median around 20 after infection to roughly 38 after vaccination, nonsignificantly.

An Oncomine TCR Beta short-read assay was used to sequence the DNA from cultured CD4+ T cells. In TCRdb, the PCR reads were re-called with MiXCR into one record per CDR3 protein. The sample consists of around 22,000 distinct CDR3 sequences, about 31% of them appearing once. Sequenced input: cultured CD4+ T cells from blood. The TCR was taken from a human donor with COVID-19. This chain connects TRBV20-1 to TRBJ2-5, with 12 bases matching TRBD2. DNA of the CDR3: TGCAGTGCTAGAGTGGCTAGCGGGGGGGATCTAGAGACCCAGTACTTC. Its translation: CSARVASGGDLETQYF.